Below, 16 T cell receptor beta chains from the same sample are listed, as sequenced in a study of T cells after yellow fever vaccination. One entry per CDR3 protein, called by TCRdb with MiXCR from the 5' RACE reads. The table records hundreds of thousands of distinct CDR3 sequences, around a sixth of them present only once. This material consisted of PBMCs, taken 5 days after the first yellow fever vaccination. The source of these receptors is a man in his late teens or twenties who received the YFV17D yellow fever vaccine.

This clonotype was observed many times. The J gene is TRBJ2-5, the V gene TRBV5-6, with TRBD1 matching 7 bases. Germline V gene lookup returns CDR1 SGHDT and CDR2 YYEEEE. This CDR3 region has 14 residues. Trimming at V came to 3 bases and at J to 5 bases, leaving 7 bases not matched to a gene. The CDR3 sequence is CASSSLRQGETQYF. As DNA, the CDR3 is TGTGCCAGCAGCTCACTAAGACAGGGTGAGACCCAGTACTTC.

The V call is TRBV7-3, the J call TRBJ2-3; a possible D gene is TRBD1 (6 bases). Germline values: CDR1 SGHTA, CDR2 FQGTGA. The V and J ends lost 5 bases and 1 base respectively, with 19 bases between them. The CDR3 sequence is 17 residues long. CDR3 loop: CASSRLIQGKGTDTQYF. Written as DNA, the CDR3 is TGTGCCAGCAGCAGACTAATTCAGGGGAAGGGCACAGATACGCAGTATTTT.

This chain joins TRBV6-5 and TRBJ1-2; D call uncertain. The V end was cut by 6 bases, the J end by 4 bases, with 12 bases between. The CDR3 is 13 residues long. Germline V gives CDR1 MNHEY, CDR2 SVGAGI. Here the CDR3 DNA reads TGTGCCAGCAGCCCTAGGCGAGCCTATGGCTACACCTTC. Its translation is CASSPRRAYGYTF.

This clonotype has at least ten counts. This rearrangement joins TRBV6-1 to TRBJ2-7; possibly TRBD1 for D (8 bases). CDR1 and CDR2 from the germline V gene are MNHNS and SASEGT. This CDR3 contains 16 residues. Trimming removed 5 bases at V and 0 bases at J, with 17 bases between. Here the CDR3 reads CASSTSNRGGSYEQYF. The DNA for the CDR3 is TGTGCCAGCAGTACCTCAAACAGGGGGGGCTCCTACGAGCAGTACTTC.

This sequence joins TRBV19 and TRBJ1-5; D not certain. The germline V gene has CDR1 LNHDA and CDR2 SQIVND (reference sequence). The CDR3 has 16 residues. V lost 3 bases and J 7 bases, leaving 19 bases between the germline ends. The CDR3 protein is CASSMTSGALGQPQHF. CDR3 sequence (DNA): TGTGCCAGTAGTATGACAAGCGGTGCCCTCGGGCAGCCCCAGCATTTT. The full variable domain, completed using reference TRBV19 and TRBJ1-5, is DGGITQSPKYLFRKEGQNVTLSCEQNLNHDAMYWYRQDPGQGLRLIYYSQIVNDFQKGDIAEGYSVSREKKESFPLTVTSAQKNPTAFYLCASSMTSGALGQPQHFGDGTRLSIL.

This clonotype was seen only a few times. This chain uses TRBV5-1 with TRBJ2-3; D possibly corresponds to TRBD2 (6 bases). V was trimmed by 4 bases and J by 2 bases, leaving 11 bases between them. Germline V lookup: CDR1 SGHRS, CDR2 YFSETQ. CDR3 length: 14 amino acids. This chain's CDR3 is CASSGGEYTDTQYF. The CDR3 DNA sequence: TGCGCCAGCAGCGGAGGGGAGTACACAGATACGCAGTATTTT.

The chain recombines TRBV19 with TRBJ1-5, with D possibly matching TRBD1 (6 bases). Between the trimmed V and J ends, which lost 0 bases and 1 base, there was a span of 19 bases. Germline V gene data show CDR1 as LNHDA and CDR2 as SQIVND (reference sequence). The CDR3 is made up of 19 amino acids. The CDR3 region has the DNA TGTGCCAGTAGTATAGATCCCCCTGGGGGGGACACGAGCAATCAGCCCCAGCATTTT. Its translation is CASSIDPPGGDTSNQPQHF.

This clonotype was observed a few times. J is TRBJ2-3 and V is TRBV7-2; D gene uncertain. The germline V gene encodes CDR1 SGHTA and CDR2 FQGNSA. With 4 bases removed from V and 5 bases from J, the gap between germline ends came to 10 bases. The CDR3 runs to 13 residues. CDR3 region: CASSSFLGDTQYF. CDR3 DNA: TGTGCCAGCAGCTCCTTTTTGGGAGATACGCAGTATTTT.

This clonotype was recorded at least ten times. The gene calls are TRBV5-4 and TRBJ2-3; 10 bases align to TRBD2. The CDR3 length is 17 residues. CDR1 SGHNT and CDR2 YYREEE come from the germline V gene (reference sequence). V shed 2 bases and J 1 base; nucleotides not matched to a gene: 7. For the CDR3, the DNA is TGTGCCAGCAGCTTTCCCTCTAGCGGGAGACGCACAGATACGCAGTATTTT. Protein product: CASSFPSSGRRTDTQYF.

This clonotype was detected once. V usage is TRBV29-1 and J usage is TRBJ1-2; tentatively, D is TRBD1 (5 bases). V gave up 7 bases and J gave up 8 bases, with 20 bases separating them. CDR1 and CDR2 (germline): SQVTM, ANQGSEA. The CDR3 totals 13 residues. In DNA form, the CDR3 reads TGCAGCGCCCTGGACGTGGGGGTCGGGGGCTACACCTTC. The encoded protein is CSALDVGVGGYTF.

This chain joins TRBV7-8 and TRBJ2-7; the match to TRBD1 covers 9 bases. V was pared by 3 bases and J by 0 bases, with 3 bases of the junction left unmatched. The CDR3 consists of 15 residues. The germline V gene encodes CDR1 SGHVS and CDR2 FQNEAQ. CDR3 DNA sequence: TGTGCCAGCAGCTTCCGGGACAGGGCCTCCTACGAGCAGTACGTC. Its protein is CASSFRDRASYEQYV.

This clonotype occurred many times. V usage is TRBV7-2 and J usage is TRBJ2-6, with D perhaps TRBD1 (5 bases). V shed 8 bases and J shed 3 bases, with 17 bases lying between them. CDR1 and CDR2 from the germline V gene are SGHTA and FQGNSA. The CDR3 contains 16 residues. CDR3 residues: CASRQKRGSGANVLTF. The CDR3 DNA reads TGTGCCAGCCGCCAAAAAAGGGGAAGTGGGGCCAACGTCCTGACTTTC.

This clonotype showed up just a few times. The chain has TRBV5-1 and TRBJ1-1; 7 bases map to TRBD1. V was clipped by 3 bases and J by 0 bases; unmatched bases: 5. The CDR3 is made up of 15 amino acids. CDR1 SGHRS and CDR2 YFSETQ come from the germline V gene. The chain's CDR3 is CASSWTTGMNTEAFF. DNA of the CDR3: TGCGCCAGCAGCTGGACGACAGGGATGAACACTGAAGCTTTCTTT.

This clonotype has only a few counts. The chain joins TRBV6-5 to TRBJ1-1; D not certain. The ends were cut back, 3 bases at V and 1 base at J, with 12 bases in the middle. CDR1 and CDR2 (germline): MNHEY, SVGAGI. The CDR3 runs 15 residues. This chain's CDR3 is CASSYDSGGNTEAFF. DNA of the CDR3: TGTGCCAGCAGTTATGATTCAGGCGGGAACACTGAAGCTTTCTTT.

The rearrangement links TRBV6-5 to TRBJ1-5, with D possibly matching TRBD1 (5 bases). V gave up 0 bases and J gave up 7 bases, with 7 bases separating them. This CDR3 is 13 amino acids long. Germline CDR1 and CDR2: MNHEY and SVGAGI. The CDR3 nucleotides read TGTGCCAGCAGTTACTCCTGGGACCAGCCCCAGCATTTT. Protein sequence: CASSYSWDQPQHF.

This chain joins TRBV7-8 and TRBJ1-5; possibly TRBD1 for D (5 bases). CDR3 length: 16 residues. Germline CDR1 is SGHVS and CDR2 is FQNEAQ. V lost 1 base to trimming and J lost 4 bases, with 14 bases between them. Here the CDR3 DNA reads TGTGCCAGCAGCTTAGAGGGGATCTTTCGGAATCAGCCCCAGCATTTT. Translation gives CASSLEGIFRNQPQHF.